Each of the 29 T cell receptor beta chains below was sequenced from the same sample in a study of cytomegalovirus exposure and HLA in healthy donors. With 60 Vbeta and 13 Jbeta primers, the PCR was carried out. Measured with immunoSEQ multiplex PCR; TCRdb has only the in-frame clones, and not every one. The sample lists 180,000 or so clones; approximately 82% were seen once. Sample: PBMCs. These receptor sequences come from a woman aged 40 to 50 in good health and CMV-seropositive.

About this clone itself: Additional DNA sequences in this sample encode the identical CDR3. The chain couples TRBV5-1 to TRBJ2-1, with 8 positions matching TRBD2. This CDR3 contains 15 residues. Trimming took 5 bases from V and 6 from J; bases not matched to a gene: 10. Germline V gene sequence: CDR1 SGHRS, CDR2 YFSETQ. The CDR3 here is CASRLTSGGINEQFF. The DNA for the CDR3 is TGCGCCAGCAGACTCACTAGCGGAGGGATCAATGAGCAGTTCTTC.

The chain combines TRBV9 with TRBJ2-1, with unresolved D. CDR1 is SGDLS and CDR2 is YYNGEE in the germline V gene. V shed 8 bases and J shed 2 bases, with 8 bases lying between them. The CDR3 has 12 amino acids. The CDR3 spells CARFGAYNEQFF. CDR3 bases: TGTGCCAGATTCGGTGCCTACAATGAGCAGTTCTTC.

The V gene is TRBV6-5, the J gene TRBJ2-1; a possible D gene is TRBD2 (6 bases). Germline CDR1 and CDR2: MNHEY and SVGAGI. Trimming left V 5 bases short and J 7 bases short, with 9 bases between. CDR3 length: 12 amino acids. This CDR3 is CASSRSGNEQFF. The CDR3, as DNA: TGTGCCAGCAGTAGGAGCGGGAATGAGCAGTTCTTC.

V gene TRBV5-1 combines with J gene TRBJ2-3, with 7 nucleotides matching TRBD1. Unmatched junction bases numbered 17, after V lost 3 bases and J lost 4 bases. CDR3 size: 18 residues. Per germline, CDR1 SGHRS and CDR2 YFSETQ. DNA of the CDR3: TGCGCCAGCAGCTGGACTGCCACTAACAGGGGTTTCGCAGATACGCAGTATTTT. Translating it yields CASSWTATNRGFADTQYF. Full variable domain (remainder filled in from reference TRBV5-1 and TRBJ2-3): KAGVTQTPRYLIKTRGQQVTLSCSPISGHRSVSWYQQTPGQGLQFLFEYFSETQRNKGNFPGRFSGRQFSNSRSEMNVSTLELGDSALYLCASSWTATNRGFADTQYFGPGTRLTVL.

CDR3 sequence (DNA): TGTGCCAGCAAAGCCCAGGGGGCGCGAATATTGTCTGGCTACACCTTC. This encodes CASKAQGARILSGYTF. V gene TRBV28 combines with J gene TRBJ1-2, with 8 bases that match TRBD1. The CDR3 covers 16 residues. The junction had 17 bases not matched to a gene; V was cut back by 7 bases and J by 7 bases. Germline CDR1 is MDHEN and CDR2 is SYDVKM.

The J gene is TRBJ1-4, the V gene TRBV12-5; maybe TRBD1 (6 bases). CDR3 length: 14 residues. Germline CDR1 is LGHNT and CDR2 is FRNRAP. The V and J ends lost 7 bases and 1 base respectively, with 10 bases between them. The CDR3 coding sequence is TGTGCTAGTGCAGGGGTCATAACTAATGAAAAACTGTTTTTT. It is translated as CASAGVITNEKLFF. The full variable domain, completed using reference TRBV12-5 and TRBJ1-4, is DARVTQTPRHKVTEMGQEVTMRCQPILGHNTVFWYRQTMMQGLELLAYFRNRAPLDDSGMPKDRFSAEMPDATLATLKIQPSEPRDSAVYFCASAGVITNEKLFFGSGTQLSVL.

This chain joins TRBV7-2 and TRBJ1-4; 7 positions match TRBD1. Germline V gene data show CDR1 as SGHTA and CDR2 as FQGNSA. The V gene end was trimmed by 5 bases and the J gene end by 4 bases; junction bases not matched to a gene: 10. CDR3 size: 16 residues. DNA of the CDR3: TGTGCCAGCAGCGATACCGGGACAGCTCTTAATGAAAAACTGTTTTTT. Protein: CASSDTGTALNEKLFF.

CDR3 nucleotide sequence: TGCAGCGTTGAAGCGGGAGGGGGGACCCAGTACTTC. Translation gives CSVEAGGGTQYF. The chain recombines TRBV29-1 with TRBJ2-5; TRBD2 matches 8 bases. Germline assignment: CDR1 SQVTM and CDR2 ANQGSEA. The CDR3 is made up of 12 amino acids. The junction had 2 bases not matched to a gene; V was cut back by 1 base and J by 7 bases.

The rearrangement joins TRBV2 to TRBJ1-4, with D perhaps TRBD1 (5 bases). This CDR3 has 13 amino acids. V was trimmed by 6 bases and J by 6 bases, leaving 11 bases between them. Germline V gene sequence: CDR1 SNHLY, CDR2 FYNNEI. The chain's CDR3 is CASSGGAYEKLFF. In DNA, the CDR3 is TGTGCCAGCAGCGGCGGGGCCTATGAAAAACTGTTTTTT.

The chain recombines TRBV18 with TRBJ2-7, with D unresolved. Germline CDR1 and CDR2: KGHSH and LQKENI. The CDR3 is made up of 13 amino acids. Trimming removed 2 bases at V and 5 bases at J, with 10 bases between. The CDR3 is CASSPININEQYF. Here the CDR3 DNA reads TGTGCCAGCTCACCAATCAACATAAACGAGCAGTACTTC.

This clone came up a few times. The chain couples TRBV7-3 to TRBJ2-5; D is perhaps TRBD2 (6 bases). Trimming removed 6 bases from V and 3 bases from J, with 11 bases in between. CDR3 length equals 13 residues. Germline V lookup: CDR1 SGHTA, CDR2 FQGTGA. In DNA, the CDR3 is TGTGCCAGCAGTGCGGGATCGGAAGAGACCCAGTACTTC. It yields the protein CASSAGSEETQYF.

CDR3 in amino acids: CASSTLTSGRAYEQFF. DNA for the CDR3: TGTGCCAGTAGTACGTTGACTAGCGGGAGGGCCTATGAGCAGTTCTTC. The chain employs TRBV19 and TRBJ2-1; 14 nucleotides line up with TRBD2. The germline V gene has CDR1 LNHDA and CDR2 SQIVND (reference sequence). V was pared by 4 bases and J by 8 bases, with 7 bases of the junction left unmatched. The CDR3 is 16 amino acids.

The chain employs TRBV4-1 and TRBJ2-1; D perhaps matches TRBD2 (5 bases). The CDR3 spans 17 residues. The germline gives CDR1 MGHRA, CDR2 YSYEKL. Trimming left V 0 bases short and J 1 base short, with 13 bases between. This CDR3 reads CASSQESAGLSYNEQFF. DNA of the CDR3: TGCGCCAGCAGCCAAGAATCGGCGGGTTTGTCCTACAATGAGCAGTTCTTC.

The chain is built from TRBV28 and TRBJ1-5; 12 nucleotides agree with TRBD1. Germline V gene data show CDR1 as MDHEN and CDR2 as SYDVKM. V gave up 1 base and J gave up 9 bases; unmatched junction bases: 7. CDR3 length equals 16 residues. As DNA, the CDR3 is TGTGCCAGCAGTTTATTCTTTGGGACAGGGGGCTCGCCCCAGCATTTT. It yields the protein CASSLFFGTGGSPQHF.

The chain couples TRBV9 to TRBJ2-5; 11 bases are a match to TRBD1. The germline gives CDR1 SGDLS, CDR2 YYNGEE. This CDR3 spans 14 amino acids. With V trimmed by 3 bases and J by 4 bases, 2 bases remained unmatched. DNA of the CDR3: TGTGCCAGCAGCGCAGGACAGGGGGCAGAGACCCAGTACTTC. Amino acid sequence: CASSAGQGAETQYF.

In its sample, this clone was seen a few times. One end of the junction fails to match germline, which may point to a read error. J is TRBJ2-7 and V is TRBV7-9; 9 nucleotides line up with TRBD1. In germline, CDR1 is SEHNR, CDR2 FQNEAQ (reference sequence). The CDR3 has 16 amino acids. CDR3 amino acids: CSSSSNPQGARYEQYF. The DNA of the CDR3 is TGTTCCAGCAGCTCAAACCCACAGGGGGCCCGCTACGAGCAGTACTTC.

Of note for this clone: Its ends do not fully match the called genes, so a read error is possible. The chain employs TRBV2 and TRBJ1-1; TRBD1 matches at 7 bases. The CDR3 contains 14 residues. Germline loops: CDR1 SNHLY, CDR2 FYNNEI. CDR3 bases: TGTGCCAGCAGTGTGGTGGACAGGAACAGTGAAGCTTTCTTT. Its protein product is CASSVVDRNSEAFF.

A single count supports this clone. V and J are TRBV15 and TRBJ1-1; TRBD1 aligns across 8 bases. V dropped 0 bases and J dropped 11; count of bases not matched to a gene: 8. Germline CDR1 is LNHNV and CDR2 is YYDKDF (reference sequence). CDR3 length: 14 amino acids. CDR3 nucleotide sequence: TGTGCCACCAGCAGAGAGGGCAGGGGGCCGGGCGCTTTCTTT. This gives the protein CATSREGRGPGAFF.

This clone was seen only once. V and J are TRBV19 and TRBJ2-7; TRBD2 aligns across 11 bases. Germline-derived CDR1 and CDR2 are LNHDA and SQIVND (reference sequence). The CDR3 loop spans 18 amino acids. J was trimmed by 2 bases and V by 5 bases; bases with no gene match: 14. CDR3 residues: CASSAGTSGPGVTYEQYF. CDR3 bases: TGTGCCAGTAGTGCCGGGACTAGCGGACCCGGGGTGACCTACGAGCAGTACTTC.

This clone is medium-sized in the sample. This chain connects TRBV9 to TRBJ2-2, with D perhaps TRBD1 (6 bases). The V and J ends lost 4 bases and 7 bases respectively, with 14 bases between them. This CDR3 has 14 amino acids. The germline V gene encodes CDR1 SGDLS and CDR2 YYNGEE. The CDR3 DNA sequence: TGTGCCAGCAGCTCTCGACAGGTTTTCGGGGAGCTGTTTTTT. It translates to CASSSRQVFGELFF. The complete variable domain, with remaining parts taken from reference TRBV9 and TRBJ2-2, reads DSGVTQTPKHLITATGQRVTLRCSPRSGDLSVYWYQQSLDQGLQFLIQYYNGEERAKGNILERFSAQQFPDLHSELNLSSLELGDSALYFCASSSRQVFGELFFGEGSRLTVL.

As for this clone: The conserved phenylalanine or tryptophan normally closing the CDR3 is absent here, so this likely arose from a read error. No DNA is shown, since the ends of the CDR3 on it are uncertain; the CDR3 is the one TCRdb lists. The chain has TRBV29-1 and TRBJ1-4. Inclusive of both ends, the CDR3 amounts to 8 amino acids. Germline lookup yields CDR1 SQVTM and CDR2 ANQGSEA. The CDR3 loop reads CSGGRAVG.

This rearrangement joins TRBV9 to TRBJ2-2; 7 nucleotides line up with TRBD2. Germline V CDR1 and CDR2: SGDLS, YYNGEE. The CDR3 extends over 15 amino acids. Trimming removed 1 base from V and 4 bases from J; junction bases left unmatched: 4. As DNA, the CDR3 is TGTGCCAGCAGCGTACGGGGAGGGTTCACCGGGGAGCTGTTTTTT. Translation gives CASSVRGGFTGELFF.

Here the CDR3 reads CASSVVSGSHNEQFF. The CDR3 nucleotides are TGTGCCAGCAGCGTAGTTAGCGGCTCACACAATGAGCAGTTCTTC. The chain joins TRBV9 to TRBJ2-1; D perhaps matches TRBD2 (6 bases). V shed 0 bases and J shed 5 bases, with 12 bases lying between them. Germline CDR1 reads SGDLS; CDR2 reads YYNGEE. This CDR3 region has 15 residues.

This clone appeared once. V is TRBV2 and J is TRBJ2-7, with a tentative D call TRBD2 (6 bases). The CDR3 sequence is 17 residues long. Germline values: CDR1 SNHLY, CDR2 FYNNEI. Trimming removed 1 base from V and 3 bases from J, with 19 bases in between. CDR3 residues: CASSEEEGELASYEQYF. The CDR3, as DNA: TGTGCCAGCAGTGAAGAAGAAGGGGAGCTAGCGAGCTACGAGCAGTACTTC.

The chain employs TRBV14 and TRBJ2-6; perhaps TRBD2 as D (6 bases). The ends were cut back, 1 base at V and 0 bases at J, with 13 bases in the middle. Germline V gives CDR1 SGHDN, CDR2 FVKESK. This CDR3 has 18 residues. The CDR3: CASSQVGTPSSGANVLTF. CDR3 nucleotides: TGTGCCAGCAGCCAAGTGGGGACTCCTAGCTCTGGGGCCAACGTCCTGACTTTC.

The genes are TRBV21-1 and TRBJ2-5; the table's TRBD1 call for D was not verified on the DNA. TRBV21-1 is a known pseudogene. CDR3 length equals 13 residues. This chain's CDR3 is CAIPQGARSTQYF. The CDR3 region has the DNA TGTGCCATTCCACAGGGGGCGCGCTCGACCCAGTACTTC.

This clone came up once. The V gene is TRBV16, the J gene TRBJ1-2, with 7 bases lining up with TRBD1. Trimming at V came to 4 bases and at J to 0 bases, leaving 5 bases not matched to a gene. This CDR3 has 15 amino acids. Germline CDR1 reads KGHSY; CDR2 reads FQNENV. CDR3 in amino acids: CASSRRDRANYGYTF. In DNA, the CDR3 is TGTGCCAGCAGCCGCCGGGACAGAGCTAACTATGGCTACACCTTC.

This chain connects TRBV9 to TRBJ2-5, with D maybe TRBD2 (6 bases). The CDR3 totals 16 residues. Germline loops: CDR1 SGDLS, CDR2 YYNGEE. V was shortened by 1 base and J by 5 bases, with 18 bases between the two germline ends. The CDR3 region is CASSVKGGVGRETQYF. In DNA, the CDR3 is TGTGCCAGCAGCGTAAAGGGCGGGGTAGGTAGGGAGACCCAGTACTTC.

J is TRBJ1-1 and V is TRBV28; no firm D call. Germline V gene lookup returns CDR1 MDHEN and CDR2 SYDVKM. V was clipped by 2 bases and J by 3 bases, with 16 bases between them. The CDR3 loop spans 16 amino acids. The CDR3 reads CASSLRAWGDHTEAFF. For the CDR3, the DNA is TGTGCCAGCAGTTTAAGGGCGTGGGGAGATCACACTGAAGCTTTCTTT. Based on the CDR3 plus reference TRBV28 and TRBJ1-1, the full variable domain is DVKVTQSSRYLVKRTGEKVFLECVQDMDHENMFWYRQDPGLGLRLIYFSYDVKMKEKGDIPEGYSVSREKKERFSLILESASTNQTSMYLCASSLRAWGDHTEAFFGQGTRLTVV.